The 27 T cell receptor beta chains listed next were all sequenced from one sample in a study of blood T cell repertoires in COVID-19. Here immunoSEQ multiplex PCR was the method, and the copy in TCRdb shows in-frame clones only, minus some. The sample contains about 170,000 clones, almost 85% of which appear only once. The sample taken for sequencing was peripheral blood. The source of these receptors is a woman older than 75 with COVID-19, enrolled during active disease.

This clone has only a few counts. This sequence joins TRBV11-3 and TRBJ1-1, with TRBD1 as a possible D gene (6 bases). The V end lost 2 bases, the J end lost 5 bases, and 12 bases lay between the germline ends. The CDR3 runs to 14 residues. Germline CDR1 SGHNT, CDR2 YENEEA. CDR3 residues: CASSLRGTGTEAFF. DNA for the CDR3: TGTGCCAGCAGCTTAAGGGGGACCGGGACTGAAGCTTTCTTT.

This clone was detected only a few times. The chain employs TRBV6-1 and TRBJ1-3; D is unresolved. This CDR3 contains 13 residues. V was trimmed by 1 base and J by 4 bases, leaving 5 bases between them. Germline lookup yields CDR1 MNHNS and CDR2 SASEGT. CDR3 nucleotides: TGTGCCAGCAGTGAAGAACTCGGAAACACCATATATTTT. This encodes CASSEELGNTIYF.

The chain links TRBV27 to TRBJ1-2, with D tentatively TRBD1 (6 bases). Trimming removed 5 bases at V and 2 bases at J, with 12 bases between. The CDR3 sequence is 14 residues long. CDR1 and CDR2 from the germline V gene are MNHEY and SMNVEV (reference sequence). CDR3 residues: CASSPRTANYGYTF. DNA for the CDR3: TGTGCCAGCAGTCCCCGGACAGCGAACTATGGCTACACCTTC.

The chain uses TRBV25-1 and TRBJ2-5, with 10 positions matching TRBD1. J lost 2 bases, V lost 6 bases, and 9 bases had no gene match. Germline loops: CDR1 MGHDK, CDR2 SYGVNS. The CDR3 is 16 residues long. DNA for the CDR3: TGTGCCAGCAGGGGACCTAGGGACAGGGGACAAGAGACCCAGTACTTC. This sequence encodes CASRGPRDRGQETQYF.

V usage is TRBV15 and J usage is TRBJ2-5; 12 bases align to TRBD2. This CDR3 spans 16 amino acids. In germline, CDR1 is LNHNV, CDR2 YYDKDF (reference sequence). Trimming cost V 5 bases and J 4 bases; bases outside gene matches: 8. The CDR3 DNA follows: TGTGCCACCAGCGGTCGACTAGCGGGAGCGGGAGAGACCCAGTACTTC. Translation: CATSGRLAGAGETQYF.

V gene TRBV4-3 combines with J gene TRBJ1-2; tentatively, D is TRBD1 (5 bases). The CDR3 consists of 16 residues. V shed 0 bases and J shed 7 bases, with 18 bases lying between them. Germline V gene data show CDR1 as LGHNA and CDR2 as YSLEER. The CDR3 reads CASSQDPAGYVGGYTF. CDR3 in DNA: TGCGCCAGCAGCCAAGATCCGGCAGGGTATGTGGGTGGCTACACCTTC.

This sequence joins TRBV30 and TRBJ1-2; possibly TRBD1 for D (5 bases). Per germline, CDR1 GTSNPN and CDR2 SVGIG (reference sequence). The V end lost 3 bases, the J end lost 9 bases, and 14 bases lay between the germline ends. The CDR3 is 12 amino acids. The CDR3 protein is CAWRSLGDSYTF. The CDR3 nucleotides read TGTGCCTGGAGATCGTTAGGGGATAGCTACACCTTC.

As DNA, the CDR3 is TGTGCCAGCAGCTTAGGAGGAACCTACGAGCAGTACTTC. Its translation is CASSLGGTYEQYF. This rearrangement joins TRBV11-1 to TRBJ2-7; D gene ambiguous. Trimming took 1 base from V and 2 from J, leaving 6 bases between them. This CDR3 region has 13 residues. Looked up from germline, CDR1 is SGHAT and CDR2 is FQDESV (reference sequence).

Remarks on this clone: Other DNA sequences in the same sample also yield this CDR3. V is TRBV5-1 and J is TRBJ2-7; 13 nucleotides align to TRBD2. The germline V gene has CDR1 SGHRS and CDR2 YFSETQ. The CDR3 runs to 16 residues. The V gene end was trimmed by 0 bases and the J gene end by 0 bases; junction bases not matched to a gene: 0. This CDR3 reads CASSLGLAGGSYEQYF. CDR3 bases: TGCGCCAGCAGCTTGGGACTAGCGGGAGGCTCCTACGAGCAGTACTTC.

The chain has TRBV18 and TRBJ2-2; TRBD1 aligns across 8 bases. The CDR3 has 16 amino acids. V lost 4 bases, J lost 0 bases, and 4 bases stayed unmatched. The germline V gene has CDR1 KGHSH and CDR2 LQKENI. This CDR3 is CASSHPGGANTGELFF. As DNA, the CDR3 is TGTGCCAGCTCACACCCAGGGGGCGCGAACACCGGGGAGCTGTTTTTT.

The J gene is TRBJ1-4, the V gene TRBV28, with D possibly matching TRBD1 (6 bases). From germline, CDR1 is MDHEN and CDR2 SYDVKM. This CDR3 is built from 15 residues. Trimming removed 5 bases from V and 4 bases from J, with 14 bases in between. The CDR3 loop is CASSTYRDGNEKLFF. The CDR3 coding sequence is TGTGCCAGCAGTACATACAGGGATGGTAATGAAAAACTGTTTTTT.

V and J are TRBV9 and TRBJ2-3, with 8 bases lining up with TRBD2. Trimming at V came to 0 bases and at J to 2 bases, leaving 5 bases not matched to a gene. CDR1 is SGDLS, CDR2 YYNGEE, per germline. This CDR3 has 16 residues. CDR3 amino acids: CASSVAAGGYTDTQYF. The CDR3 DNA reads as TGTGCCAGCAGCGTAGCGGCGGGGGGCTACACAGATACGCAGTATTTT.

This chain connects TRBV5-1 to TRBJ2-5, with a possible D match to TRBD2 (5 bases). From germline, CDR1 is SGHRS and CDR2 YFSETQ. This CDR3 has 15 residues. Trimming shortened V by 1 base and J by 3 bases, and 13 bases separated the two germline ends. The CDR3 coding sequence is TGCGCCAGCAGCTTGACGGGAAGGCGGGAAGAGACCCAGTACTTC. Encoded protein: CASSLTGRREETQYF.

The chain combines TRBV19 with TRBJ2-2; D possibly corresponds to TRBD1 (5 bases). Germline V gives CDR1 LNHDA, CDR2 SQIVND (reference sequence). The CDR3 has 15 amino acids. Trimming left V 2 bases short and J 4 bases short, with 11 bases between. The CDR3 sequence is CASSIQGPLTGELFF. Here the CDR3 DNA reads TGTGCCAGTAGTATACAGGGCCCGCTCACCGGGGAGCTGTTTTTT.

The V call is TRBV7-3, the J call TRBJ2-1, with 8 bases aligning to TRBD2. V dropped 1 base and J dropped 4; count of bases not matched to a gene: 6. Per germline, CDR1 SGHTA and CDR2 FQGTGA. CDR3 length: 16 residues. The CDR3 loop reads CASSLSPAGGYNEQFF. CDR3 in DNA: TGTGCCAGCAGCTTAAGCCCCGCGGGAGGTTACAATGAGCAGTTCTTC.

The chain carries TRBV7-2 and TRBJ2-2; 8 bases align to TRBD2. CDR3 length: 14 residues. Trimming took 1 base from V and 6 from J; bases not matched to a gene: 1. The germline CDR1 and CDR2 sequences are SGHTA and FQGNSA. The CDR3 is CASSLVLAAGELFF. CDR3 sequence (DNA): TGTGCCAGCAGCTTAGTACTAGCGGCCGGGGAGCTGTTTTTT.

V and J are TRBV29-1 and TRBJ1-1; a weak D match, TRBD1 (5 bases). The V and J ends lost 0 bases and 5 bases respectively, with 16 bases between them. This CDR3 has 15 residues. Germline V CDR1 and CDR2: SQVTM, ANQGSEA. The CDR3 DNA reads TGCAGCGTTGAAGATCTACGGAAGGGGTGGACTGAAGCTTTCTTT. It yields the protein CSVEDLRKGWTEAFF.

The chain recombines TRBV7-9 with TRBJ2-3; 8 nucleotides agree with TRBD1. The CDR3 runs to 16 residues. The ends lost 1 base at V and 5 bases at J; junction bases unmatched: 8. CDR1 and CDR2 from the germline V gene are SEHNR and FQNEAQ (reference sequence). CDR3 DNA sequence: TGTGCCAGCAGCTTAGGATGGACAGGGTATGGAGATACGCAGTATTTT. Residues: CASSLGWTGYGDTQYF. Full variable domain (rest looked up from reference TRBV7-9 and TRBJ2-3): DTGVSQNPRHKITKRGQNVTFRCDPISEHNRLYWYRQTLGQGPEFLTYFQNEAQLEKSRLLSDRFSAERPKGSFSTLEIQRTEQGDSAMYLCASSLGWTGYGDTQYFGPGTRLTVL.

This CDR3 reads CASSDRLAGAVGELFF. The CDR3 bases are TGTGCCAGCAGTGACCGACTAGCGGGAGCGGTCGGGGAGCTGTTTTTT. The gene calls are TRBV6-1 and TRBJ2-2, with 12 nucleotides matching TRBD2. This CDR3 contains 16 residues. The V gene end was trimmed by 3 bases and the J gene end by 7 bases; junction bases not matched to a gene: 6. Germline V gene sequence: CDR1 MNHNS, CDR2 SASEGT.

The chain couples TRBV19 to TRBJ1-2, with D possibly TRBD1 on 6 matching bases. The V and J ends lost 6 bases and 0 bases respectively, with 17 bases between them. Germline values: CDR1 LNHDA, CDR2 SQIVND (reference sequence). The CDR3 runs to 16 residues. This chain's CDR3 is CASRLAPDRPNYGYTF. As DNA, the CDR3 is TGTGCCAGTAGGCTGGCCCCGGACAGACCTAACTATGGCTACACCTTC.

The V gene is TRBV20-1, the J gene TRBJ2-7, with D possibly TRBD1 on 6 matching bases. Between the trimmed V and J ends, which lost 5 bases and 12 bases, there was a span of 17 bases. This CDR3 spans 11 amino acids. The V gene's germline CDR1 is DFQATT and CDR2 SNEGSKA (reference sequence). This chain's CDR3 is CSAGDTRRWYF. The CDR3 DNA reads as TGCAGTGCTGGGGACACACGCCGATGGTACTTC.

The rearrangement joins TRBV3-1 (or the pseudogene TRBV3-2) to TRBJ2-1, with 13 nucleotides matching TRBD2. After removal of 8 bases from V and 5 bases from J, the junction contained 9 bases not matched to a gene. This CDR3 has 16 amino acids. Germline V CDR1 and CDR2: LGHDT, YNNKEL (reference sequence). CDR3 bases: TGTGCCAGCTCATCCAGAGGGACTAGCGGGGACAATGAGCAGTTCTTC. Translation gives CASSSRGTSGDNEQFF.

V usage is TRBV6-2 or TRBV6-3 and J usage is TRBJ2-7, with TRBD2 matching 8 bases. The germline V gene has CDR1 MNHEY and CDR2 SVGEGT. The CDR3 loop spans 16 amino acids. J lost 4 bases, V lost 0 bases, and 8 bases had no gene match. DNA for the CDR3: TGTGCCAGCAGTTACTCCGGACTAGCCTGGATGTACGAGCAGTACTTC. This encodes CASSYSGLAWMYEQYF.

V and J are TRBV27 and TRBJ1-2; D not resolved. The ends were cut back, 5 bases at V and 7 bases at J, with 14 bases in the middle. Per germline, CDR1 MNHEY and CDR2 SMNVEV (reference sequence). CDR3 length equals 13 residues. The CDR3 DNA is TGTGCCAGCAGTCCCGTGGGTTCGGGTGGCTACACCTTC. Its translation: CASSPVGSGGYTF.

V is TRBV10-3 and J is TRBJ2-7; tentatively, D is TRBD2 (6 bases). Trimming stripped 8 bases from V and 4 bases from J, with 18 bases between. The CDR3 extends over 14 amino acids. Germline assignment: CDR1 ENHRY and CDR2 SYGVKD. CDR3 sequence (DNA): TGTGCCATCGGGTTGGAGGGTAACTCGTACGAGCAGTACTTC. Amino acids: CAIGLEGNSYEQYF.

A single count supports this clone. The chain combines TRBV6-5 with TRBJ1-5; D may be TRBD1 (6 bases). The germline V and J ends were trimmed by 5 bases and 7 bases, with 15 bases remaining between them. CDR1 is MNHEY and CDR2 is SVGAGI in the germline V gene. CDR3 length: 14 residues. CDR3 sequence (DNA): TGTGCCAGCAGTCCGGGGGGGGCCAAACAGCCCCAGCATTTT. Translating gives CASSPGGAKQPQHF.

The V and J genes are TRBV5-1 and TRBJ2-1, with a tentative D call TRBD1 (5 bases). Looked up from germline, CDR1 is SGHRS and CDR2 is YFSETQ. The V gene lost 5 bases and the J gene lost 9 bases, with 15 bases spanning the gap. The CDR3 runs to 13 residues. CDR3 amino acids: CASRLVQGLEQFF. CDR3 coding DNA: TGCGCCAGCAGACTCGTTCAGGGTCTTGAGCAGTTCTTC.